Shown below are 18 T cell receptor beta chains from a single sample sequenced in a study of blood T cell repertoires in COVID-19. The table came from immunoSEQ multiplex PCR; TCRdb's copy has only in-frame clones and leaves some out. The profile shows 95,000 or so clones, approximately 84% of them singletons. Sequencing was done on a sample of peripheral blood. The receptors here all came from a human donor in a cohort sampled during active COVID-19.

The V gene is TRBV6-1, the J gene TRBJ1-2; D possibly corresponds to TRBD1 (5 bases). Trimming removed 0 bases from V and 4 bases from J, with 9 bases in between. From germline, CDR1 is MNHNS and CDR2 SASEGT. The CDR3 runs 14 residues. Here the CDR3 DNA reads TGTGCCAGCAGTGAAGCTGGGGCACTCTATGGCTACACCTTC. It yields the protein CASSEAGALYGYTF.

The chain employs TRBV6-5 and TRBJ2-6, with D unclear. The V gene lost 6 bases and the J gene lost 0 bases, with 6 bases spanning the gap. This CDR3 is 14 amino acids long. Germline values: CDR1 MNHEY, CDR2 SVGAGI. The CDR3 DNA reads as TGTGCCAGCAGCCCAGGCTCTGGGGCCAACGTCCTGACTTTC. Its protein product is CASSPGSGANVLTF.

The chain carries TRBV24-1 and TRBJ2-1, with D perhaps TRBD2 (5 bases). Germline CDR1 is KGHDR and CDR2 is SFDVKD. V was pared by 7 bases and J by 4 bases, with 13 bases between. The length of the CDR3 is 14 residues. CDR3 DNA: TGTGCCACCAGCCTATCGACTACATACAATGAGCAGTTCTTC. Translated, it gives CATSLSTTYNEQFF.

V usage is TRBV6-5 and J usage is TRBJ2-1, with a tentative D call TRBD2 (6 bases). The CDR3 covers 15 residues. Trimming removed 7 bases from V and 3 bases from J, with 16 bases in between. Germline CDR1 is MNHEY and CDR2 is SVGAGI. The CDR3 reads CASMVSPSVYNEQFF. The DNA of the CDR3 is TGTGCCAGCATGGTCAGCCCTAGCGTCTACAATGAGCAGTTCTTC.

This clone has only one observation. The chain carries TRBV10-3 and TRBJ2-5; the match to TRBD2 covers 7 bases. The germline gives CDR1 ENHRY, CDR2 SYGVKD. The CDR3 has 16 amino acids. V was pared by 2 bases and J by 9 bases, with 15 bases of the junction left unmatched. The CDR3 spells CAISEPAGMGSEPQYF. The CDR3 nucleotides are TGTGCCATCAGTGAGCCAGCGGGAATGGGCTCGGAACCCCAGTACTTC.

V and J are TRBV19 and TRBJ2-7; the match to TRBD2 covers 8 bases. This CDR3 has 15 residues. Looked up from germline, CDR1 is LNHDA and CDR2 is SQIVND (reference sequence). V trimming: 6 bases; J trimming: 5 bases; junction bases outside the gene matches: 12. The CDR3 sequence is CASRDRSSGRDEQYF. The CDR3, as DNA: TGTGCCAGTAGAGATAGGTCCAGCGGGAGAGACGAGCAGTACTTC. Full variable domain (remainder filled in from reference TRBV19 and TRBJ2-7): DGGITQSPKYLFRKEGQNVTLSCEQNLNHDAMYWYRQDPGQGLRLIYYSQIVNDFQKGDIAEGYSVSREKKESFPLTVTSAQKNPTAFYLCASRDRSSGRDEQYFGPGTRLTVT.

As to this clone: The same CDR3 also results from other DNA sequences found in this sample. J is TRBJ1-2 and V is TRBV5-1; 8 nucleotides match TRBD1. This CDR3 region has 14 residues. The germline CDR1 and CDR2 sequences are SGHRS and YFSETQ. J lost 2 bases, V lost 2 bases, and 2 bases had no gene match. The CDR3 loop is CASSFGQGNYGYTF. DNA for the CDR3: TGCGCCAGCAGCTTTGGACAGGGAAACTATGGCTACACCTTC.

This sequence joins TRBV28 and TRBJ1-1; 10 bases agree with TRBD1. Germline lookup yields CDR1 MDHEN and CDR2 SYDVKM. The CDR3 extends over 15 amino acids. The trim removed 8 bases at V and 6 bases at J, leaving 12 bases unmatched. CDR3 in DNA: TGTGCCAGCGGACGACCGGGACAGGGGTTCCCTGAAGCTTTCTTT. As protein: CASGRPGQGFPEAFF.

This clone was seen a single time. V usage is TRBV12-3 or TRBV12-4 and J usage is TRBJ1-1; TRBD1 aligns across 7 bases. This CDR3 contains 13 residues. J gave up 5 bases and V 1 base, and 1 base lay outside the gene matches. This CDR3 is CASSLGQGTEAFF. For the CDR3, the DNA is TGTGCCAGCAGTTTAGGACAGGGTACTGAAGCTTTCTTT.

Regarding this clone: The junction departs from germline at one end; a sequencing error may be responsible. The CDR3 region is CASSSGTSGTNEQFF. CDR3 in DNA: TGTGCTAGCAGTTCCGGGACTAGCGGGACCAATGAGCAGTTCTTC. The rearrangement joins TRBV7-7 to TRBJ2-1; TRBD2 aligns across 13 bases. The germline V gene encodes CDR1 SSHAT and CDR2 FNYEAQ (reference sequence). The CDR3 covers 15 residues. The full variable domain, completed using reference TRBV7-7 and TRBJ2-1, is GAGVSQSPRYKVTKRGQDVTLRCDPISSHATLYWYQQALGQGPEFLTYFNYEAQPDKSGLPSDRFSAERPEGSISTLTIQRTEQRDSAMYRCASSSGTSGTNEQFFGPGTRLTVL.

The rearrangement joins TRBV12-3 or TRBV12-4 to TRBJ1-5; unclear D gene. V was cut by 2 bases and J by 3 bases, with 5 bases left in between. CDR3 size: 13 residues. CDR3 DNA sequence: TGTGCCAGCAGTTTATTAGACAATCAGCCCCAGCATTTT. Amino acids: CASSLLDNQPQHF.

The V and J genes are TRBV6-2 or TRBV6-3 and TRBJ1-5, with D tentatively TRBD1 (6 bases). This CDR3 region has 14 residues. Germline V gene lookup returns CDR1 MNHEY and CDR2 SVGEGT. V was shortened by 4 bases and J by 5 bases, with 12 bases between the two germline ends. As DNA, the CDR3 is TGTGCCAGCAGTTTCCTCTCAGGGGATCAGCCCCAGCATTTT. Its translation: CASSFLSGDQPQHF.

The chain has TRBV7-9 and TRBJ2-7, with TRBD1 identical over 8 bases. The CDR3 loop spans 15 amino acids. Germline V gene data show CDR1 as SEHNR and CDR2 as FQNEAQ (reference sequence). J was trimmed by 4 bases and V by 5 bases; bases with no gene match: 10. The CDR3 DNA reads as TGTGCCAGCAGCCAATCTGACAGGGGAAAGTACGAGCAGTACTTC. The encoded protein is CASSQSDRGKYEQYF.

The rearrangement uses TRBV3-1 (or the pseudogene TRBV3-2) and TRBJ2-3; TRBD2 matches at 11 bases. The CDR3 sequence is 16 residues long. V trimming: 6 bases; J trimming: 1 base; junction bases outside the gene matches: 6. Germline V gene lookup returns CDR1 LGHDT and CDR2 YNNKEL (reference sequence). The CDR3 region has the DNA TGTGCCAGCAGGTCCGGGACTAGCGGTCGCACAGATACGCAGTATTTT. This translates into CASRSGTSGRTDTQYF.

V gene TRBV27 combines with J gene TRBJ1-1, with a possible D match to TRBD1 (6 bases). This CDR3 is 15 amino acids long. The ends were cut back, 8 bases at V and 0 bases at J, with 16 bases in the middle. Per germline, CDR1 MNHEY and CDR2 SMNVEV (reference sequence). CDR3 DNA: TGTGCCAGCCAACTGGGGGCCCAGATGAACACTGAAGCTTTCTTT. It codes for CASQLGAQMNTEAFF.

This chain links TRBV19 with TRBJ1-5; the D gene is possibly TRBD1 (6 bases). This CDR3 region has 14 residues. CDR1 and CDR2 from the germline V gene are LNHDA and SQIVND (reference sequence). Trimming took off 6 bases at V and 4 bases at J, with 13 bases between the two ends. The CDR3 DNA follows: TGTGCCAGTAGCCTCCGGGACACGAATCAGCCCCAGCATTTT. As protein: CASSLRDTNQPQHF.

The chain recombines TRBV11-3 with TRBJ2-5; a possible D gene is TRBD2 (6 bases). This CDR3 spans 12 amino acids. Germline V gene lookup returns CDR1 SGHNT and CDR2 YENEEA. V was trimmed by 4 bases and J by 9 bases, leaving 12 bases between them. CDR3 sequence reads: CASSSPGLAQYF. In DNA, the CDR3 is TGTGCCAGCAGCTCACCGGGACTCGCCCAGTACTTC.

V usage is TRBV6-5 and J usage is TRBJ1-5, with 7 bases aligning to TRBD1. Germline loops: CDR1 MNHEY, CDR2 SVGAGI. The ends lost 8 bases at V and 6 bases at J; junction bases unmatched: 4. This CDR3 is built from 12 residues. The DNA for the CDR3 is TGTGCCAGCTCAGGGGGAGGTCAGCCCCAGCATTTT. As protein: CASSGGGQPQHF.